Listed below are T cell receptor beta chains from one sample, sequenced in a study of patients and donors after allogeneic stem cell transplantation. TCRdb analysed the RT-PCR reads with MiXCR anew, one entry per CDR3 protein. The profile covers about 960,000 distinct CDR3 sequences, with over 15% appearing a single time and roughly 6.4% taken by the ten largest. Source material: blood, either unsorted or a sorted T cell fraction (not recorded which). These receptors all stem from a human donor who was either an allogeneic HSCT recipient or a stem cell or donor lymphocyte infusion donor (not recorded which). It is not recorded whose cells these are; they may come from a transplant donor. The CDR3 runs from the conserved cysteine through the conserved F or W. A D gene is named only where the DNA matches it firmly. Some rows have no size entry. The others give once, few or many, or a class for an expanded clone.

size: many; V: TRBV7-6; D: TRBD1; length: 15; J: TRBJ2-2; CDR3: CASSPRQGGTGELFF; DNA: TGTGCCAGCAGCCCACGACAGGGTGGCACCGGGGAGCTGTTTTTT
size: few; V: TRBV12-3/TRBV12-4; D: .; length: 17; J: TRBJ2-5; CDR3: CASSLNRGGGPQETQYF; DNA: TGTGCCAGCAGTTTGAACAGGGGCGGGGGGCCCCAAGAGACCCAGTACTTC
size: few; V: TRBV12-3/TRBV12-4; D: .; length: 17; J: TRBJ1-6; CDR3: CASSVGRGSSYNSPLHF; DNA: TGTGCCAGCAGTGTTGGTCGAGGGAGCTCCTATAATTCACCCCTCCACTTT
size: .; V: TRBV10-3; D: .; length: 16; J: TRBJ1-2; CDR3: CAISGSLLSRGYGYTF; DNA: TGTGCCATCAGTGGCAGCTTGCTCTCCCGAGGCTATGGCTACACCTTC
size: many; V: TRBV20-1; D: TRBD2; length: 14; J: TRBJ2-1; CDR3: CSAKRAGFYNEQFF; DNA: TGCAGTGCTAAGCGAGCGGGGTTTTACAATGAGCAGTTCTTC
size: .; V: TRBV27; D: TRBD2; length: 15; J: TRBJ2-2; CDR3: CASSPAGVYGGELFF; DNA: TGTGCCAGCTCCCCGGCGGGAGTATATGGCGGGGAGCTGTTTTTT
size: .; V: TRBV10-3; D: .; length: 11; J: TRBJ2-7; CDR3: CAIRADREQYF; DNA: TGTGCCATCAGGGCGGACAGAGAGCAGTACTTC
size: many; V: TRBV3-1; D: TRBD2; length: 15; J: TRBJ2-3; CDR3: CASSQGLAVTDTQYF; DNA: TGTGCCAGCAGCCAGGGACTAGCGGTCACAGATACGCAGTATTTT
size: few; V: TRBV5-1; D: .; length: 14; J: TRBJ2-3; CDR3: CASSSTSTVDTQYF; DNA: TGCGCCAGCAGCTCCACGAGTACCGTAGATACGCAGTATTTT
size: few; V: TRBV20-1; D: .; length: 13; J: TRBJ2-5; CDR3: CSARDTSRETQYF; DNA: TGCAGTGCTAGAGATACCTCCCGGGAGACCCAGTACTTC
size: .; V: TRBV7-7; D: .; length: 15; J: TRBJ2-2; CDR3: CASSDTSGNTGELFF; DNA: TGTGCCAGCAGCGACACCTCAGGGAACACCGGGGAGCTGTTTTTT
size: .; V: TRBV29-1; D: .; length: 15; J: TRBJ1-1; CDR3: CSALAVGLENTEAFF; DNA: TGCAGCGCCCTCGCGGTTGGGCTAGAGAACACTGAAGCTTTCTTT
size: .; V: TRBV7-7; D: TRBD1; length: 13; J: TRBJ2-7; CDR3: CASTPVGGGEQYF; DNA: TGTGCCAGCACCCCGGTAGGGGGCGGCGAGCAGTACTTC
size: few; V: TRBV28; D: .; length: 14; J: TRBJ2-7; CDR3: CASSSPRVVYEQYF; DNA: TGTGCCAGCAGCTCCCCCCGGGTAGTCTACGAGCAGTACTTC
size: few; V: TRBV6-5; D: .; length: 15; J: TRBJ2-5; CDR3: CASSYNGNVQETQYF; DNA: TGTGCCAGCAGTTACAATGGCAATGTACAAGAGACCCAGTACTTC
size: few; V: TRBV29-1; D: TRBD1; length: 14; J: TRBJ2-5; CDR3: CSVEDTDRDETQYF; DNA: TGCAGCGTTGAAGATACGGACAGGGATGAGACCCAGTACTTC
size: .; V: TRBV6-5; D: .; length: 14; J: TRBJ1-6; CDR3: CASSYGTADSPLHF; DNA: TGTGCCAGCAGTTATGGGACGGCTGATTCACCCCTCCACTTT
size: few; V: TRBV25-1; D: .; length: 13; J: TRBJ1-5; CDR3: CASSESGFQPQHF; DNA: TGTGCCAGCAGTGAATCGGGTTTCCAGCCCCAGCATTTT
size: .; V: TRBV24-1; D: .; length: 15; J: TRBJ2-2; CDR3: CATSLQGTNTGELFF; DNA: TGTGCCACCAGTCTTCAGGGAACGAACACCGGGGAGCTGTTTTTT
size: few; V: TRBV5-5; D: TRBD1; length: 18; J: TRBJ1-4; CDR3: CASSLGWSGGTDMEKLFF; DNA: TGTGCCAGCAGCTTGGGATGGTCGGGCGGGACAGACATGGAAAAACTGTTTTTT
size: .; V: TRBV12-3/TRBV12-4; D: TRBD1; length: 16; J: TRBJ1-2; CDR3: CASSSPNLQGLYGYTF; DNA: TGTGCCAGCAGTTCCCCTAACCTACAGGGGCTCTATGGCTACACCTTC
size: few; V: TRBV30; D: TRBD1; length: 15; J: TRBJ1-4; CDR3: CAWSVRQGKGEKLFF; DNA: TGTGCCTGGAGTGTCAGACAGGGGAAGGGAGAAAAACTGTTTTTT
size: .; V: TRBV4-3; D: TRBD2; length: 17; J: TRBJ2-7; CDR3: CASSQDRGAGGIYEQYF; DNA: TGCGCCAGCAGCCAAGATCGGGGAGCGGGGGGGATCTACGAGCAGTACTTC
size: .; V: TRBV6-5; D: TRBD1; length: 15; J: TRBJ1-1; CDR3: CASSLLRDRTTEAFF; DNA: TGTGCCAGCAGTTTACTACGGGACAGGACGACTGAAGCTTTCTTT
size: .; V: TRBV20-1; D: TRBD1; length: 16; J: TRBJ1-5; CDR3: CSAGAGTGHSNQPQHF; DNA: TGCAGTGCTGGGGCTGGGACAGGACATAGCAATCAGCCCCAGCATTTT
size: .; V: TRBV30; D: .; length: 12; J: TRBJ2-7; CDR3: CAWSSQGREQYF; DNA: TGTGCCTGGAGTTCCCAAGGGCGGGAGCAGTACTTC
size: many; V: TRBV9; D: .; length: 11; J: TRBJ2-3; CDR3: CASSDADTQYF; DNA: TGTGCCAGCAGCGACGCAGATACGCAGTATTTT
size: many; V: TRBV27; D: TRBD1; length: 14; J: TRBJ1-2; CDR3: CASSLTGGGYGYTF; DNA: TGTGCCAGCAGCCTCACAGGGGGCGGCTATGGCTACACCTTC
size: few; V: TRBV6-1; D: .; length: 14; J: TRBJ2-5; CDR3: CASHPRWRGETQYF; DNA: TGTGCCAGCCACCCTCGGTGGAGGGGAGAGACCCAGTACTTC
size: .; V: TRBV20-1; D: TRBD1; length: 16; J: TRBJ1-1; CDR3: CSARGGYRGPNTEAFF; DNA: TGCAGTGCTAGAGGGGGTTACAGGGGCCCGAACACTGAAGCTTTCTTT
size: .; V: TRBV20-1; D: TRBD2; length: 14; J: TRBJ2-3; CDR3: CSAMRAGSTDTQYF; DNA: TGCAGTGCTATGCGAGCGGGAAGCACAGATACGCAGTATTTT
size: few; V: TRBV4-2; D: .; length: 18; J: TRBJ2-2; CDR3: CASSQEGPGRGYTGELFF; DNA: TGTGCCAGCAGCCAAGAGGGTCCGGGGCGCGGTTACACCGGGGAGCTGTTTTTT
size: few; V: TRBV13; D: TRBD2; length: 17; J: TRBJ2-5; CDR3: CASSTLGLAGFQETQYF; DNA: TGTGCCAGCAGCACCCTTGGACTAGCGGGATTCCAAGAGACCCAGTACTTC
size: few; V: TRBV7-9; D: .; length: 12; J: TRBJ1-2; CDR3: CASSKIGPGYTF; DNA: TGTGCCAGCAGCAAGATTGGACCCGGCTACACCTTC
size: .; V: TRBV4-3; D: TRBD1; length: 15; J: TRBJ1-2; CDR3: CASSQTGTGTYGYTF; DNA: TGCGCCAGCAGCCAAACCGGGACAGGAACCTATGGCTACACCTTC
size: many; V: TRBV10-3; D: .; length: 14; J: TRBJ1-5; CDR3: CAISGSSSGQPQHF; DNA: TGTGCCATCAGTGGTAGTTCTTCGGGTCAGCCCCAGCATTTT
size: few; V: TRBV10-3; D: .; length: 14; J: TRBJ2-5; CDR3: CAISAFTGQETQYF; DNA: TGTGCCATCAGTGCCTTCACAGGGCAAGAGACCCAGTACTTC
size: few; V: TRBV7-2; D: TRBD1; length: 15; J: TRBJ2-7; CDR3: CASSLGGTAQAEQYF; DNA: TGTGCCAGCAGCTTAGGAGGGACAGCCCAAGCCGAGCAGTACTTC
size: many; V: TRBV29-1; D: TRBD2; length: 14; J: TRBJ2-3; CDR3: CSVVLAGTTDTQYF; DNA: TGCAGCGTTGTCCTAGCGGGCACCACAGATACGCAGTATTTT
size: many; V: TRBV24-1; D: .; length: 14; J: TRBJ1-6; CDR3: CATSDGPANSPLHF; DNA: TGTGCCACCAGTGACGGACCGGCAAATTCACCCCTCCACTTT
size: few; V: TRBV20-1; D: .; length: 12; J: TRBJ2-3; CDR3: CSAIGSEDTQYF; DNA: TGCAGTGCTATCGGCAGTGAGGATACGCAGTATTTT
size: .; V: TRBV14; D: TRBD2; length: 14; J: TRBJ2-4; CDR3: CASSQDAGDGIQYF; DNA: TGTGCCAGCAGCCAAGATGCGGGGGACGGCATTCAGTACTTC
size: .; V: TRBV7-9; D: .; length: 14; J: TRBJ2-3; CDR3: CASSLAPVPDTQYF; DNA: TGTGCCAGCAGCTTAGCCCCAGTGCCAGATACGCAGTATTTT
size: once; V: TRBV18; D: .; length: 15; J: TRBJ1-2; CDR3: CASSPLGNVSEGYTF; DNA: TGTGCCAGCTCCCCCCTTGGGAACGTCTCGGAAGGCTACACCTTC
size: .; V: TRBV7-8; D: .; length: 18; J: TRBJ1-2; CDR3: CASSLLATQLTPNYGYTF; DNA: TGTGCCAGCAGCTTATTGGCAACTCAACTCACTCCTAACTATGGCTACACCTTC